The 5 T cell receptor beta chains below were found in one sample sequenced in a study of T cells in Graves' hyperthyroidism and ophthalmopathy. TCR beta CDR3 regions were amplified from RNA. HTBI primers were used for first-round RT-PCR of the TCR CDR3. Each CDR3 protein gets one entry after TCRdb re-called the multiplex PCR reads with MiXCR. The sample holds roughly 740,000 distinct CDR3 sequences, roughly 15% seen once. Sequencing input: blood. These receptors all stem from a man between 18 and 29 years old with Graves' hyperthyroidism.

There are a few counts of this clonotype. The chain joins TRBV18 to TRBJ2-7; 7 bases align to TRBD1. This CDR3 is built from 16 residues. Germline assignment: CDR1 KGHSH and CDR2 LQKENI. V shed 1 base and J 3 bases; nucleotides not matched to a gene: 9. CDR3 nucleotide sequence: TGTGCCAGCTCACCACTACCGGGACAGACCAACTACGAGCAGTACTTC. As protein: CASSPLPGQTNYEQYF.

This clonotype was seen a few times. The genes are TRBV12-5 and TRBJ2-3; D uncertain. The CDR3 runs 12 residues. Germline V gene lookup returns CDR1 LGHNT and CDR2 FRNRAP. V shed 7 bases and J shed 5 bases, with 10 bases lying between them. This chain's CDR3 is CASALIGDTQYF. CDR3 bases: TGTGCTAGTGCCCTAATAGGAGATACGCAGTATTTT.

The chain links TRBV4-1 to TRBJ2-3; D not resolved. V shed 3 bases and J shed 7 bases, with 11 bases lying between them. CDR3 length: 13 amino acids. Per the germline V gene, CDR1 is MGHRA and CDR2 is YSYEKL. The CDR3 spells CASSHPGRNTQYF. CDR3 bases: TGCGCCAGCAGCCACCCCGGTCGCAATACGCAGTATTTT.

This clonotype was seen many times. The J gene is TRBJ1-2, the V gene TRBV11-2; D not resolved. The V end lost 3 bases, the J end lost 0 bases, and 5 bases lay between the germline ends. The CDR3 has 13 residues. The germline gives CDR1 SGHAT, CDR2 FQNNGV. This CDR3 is CASSLGANYGYTF. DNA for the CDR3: TGTGCCAGCAGCTTGGGAGCTAACTATGGCTACACCTTC.

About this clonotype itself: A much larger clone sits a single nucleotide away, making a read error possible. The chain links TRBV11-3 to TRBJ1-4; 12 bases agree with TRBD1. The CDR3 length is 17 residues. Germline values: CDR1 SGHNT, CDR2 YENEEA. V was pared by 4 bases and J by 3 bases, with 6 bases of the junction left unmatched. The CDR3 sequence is CASSSGTGGTANEKLFF. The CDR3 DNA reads TGTGCCAGCAGCTCAGGGACAGGGGGCACAGCTAATGAAAAACTGTTTTTT.